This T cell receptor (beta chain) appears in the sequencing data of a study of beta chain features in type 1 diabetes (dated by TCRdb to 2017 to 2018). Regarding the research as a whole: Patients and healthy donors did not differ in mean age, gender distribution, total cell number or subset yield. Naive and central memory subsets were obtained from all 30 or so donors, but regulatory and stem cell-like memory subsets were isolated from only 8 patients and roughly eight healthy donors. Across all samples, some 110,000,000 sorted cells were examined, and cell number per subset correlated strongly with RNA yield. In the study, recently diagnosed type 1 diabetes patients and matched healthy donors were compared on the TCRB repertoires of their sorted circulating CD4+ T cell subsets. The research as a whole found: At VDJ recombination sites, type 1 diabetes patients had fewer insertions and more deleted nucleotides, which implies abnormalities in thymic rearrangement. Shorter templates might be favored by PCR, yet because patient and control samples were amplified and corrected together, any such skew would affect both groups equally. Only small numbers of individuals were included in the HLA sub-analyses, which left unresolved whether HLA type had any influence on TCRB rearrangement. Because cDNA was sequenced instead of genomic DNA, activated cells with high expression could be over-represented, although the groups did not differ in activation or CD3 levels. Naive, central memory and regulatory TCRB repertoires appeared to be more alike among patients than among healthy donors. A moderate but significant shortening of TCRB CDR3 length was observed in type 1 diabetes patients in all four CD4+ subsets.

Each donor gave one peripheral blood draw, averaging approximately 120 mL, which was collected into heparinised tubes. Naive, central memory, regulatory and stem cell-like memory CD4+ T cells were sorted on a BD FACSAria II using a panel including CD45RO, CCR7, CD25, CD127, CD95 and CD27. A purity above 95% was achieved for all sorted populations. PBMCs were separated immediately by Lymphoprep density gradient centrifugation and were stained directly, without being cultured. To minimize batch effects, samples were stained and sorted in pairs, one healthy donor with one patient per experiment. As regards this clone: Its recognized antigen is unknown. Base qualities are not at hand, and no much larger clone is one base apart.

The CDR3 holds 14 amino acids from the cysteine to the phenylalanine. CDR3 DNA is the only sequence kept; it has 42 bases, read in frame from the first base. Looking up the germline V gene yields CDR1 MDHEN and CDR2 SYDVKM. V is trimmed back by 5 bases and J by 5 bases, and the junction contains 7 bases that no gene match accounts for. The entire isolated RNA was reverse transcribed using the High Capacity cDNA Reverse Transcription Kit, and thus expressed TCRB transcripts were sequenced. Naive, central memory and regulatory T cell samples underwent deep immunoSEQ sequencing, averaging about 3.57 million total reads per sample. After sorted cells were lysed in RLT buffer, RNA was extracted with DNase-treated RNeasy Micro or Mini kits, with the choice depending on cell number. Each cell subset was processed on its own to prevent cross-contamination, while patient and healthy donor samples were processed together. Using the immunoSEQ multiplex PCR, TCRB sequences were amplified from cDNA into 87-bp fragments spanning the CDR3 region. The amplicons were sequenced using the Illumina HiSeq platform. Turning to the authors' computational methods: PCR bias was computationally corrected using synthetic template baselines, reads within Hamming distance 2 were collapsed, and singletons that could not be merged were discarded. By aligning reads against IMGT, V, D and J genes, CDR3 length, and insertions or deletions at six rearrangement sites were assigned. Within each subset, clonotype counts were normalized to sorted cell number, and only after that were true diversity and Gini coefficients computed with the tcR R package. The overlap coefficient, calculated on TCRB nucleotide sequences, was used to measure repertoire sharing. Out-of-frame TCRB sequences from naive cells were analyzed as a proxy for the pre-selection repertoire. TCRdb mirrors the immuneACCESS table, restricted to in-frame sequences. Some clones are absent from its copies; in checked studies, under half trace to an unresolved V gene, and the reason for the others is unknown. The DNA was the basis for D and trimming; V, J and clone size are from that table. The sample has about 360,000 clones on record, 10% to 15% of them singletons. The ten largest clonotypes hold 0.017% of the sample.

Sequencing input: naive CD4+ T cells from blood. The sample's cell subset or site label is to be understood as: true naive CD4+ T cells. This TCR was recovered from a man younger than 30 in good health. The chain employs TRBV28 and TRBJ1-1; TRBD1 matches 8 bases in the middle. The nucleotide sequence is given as TGTGCCAGCAGTCGACAGGGGATCGTGACTGAAGCTTTCTTT. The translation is CASSRQGIVTEAFF.